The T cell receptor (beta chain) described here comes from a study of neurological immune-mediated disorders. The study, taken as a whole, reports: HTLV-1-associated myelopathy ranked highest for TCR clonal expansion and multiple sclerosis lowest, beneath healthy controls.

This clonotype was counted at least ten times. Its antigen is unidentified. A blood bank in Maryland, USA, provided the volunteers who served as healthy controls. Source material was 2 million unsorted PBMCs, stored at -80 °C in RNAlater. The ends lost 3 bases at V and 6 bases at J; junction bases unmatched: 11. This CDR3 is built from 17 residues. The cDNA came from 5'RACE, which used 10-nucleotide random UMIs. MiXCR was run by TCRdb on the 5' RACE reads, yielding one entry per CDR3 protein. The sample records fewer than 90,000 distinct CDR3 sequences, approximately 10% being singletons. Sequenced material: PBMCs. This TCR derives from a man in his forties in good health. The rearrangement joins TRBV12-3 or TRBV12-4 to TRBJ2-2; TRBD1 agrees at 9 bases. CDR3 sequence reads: CASSFPRPGQGPGELFF. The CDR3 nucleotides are TGTGCCAGCAGTTTTCCCCGCCCGGGACAGGGACCCGGGGAGCTGTTTTTT.